This T cell receptor beta chain emerged from a study of graft-versus-host responses after intestinal transplantation. CDR3 length: 17 amino acids. Trimming removed 3 bases from V and 0 bases from J; junction bases left unmatched: 7. CDR1 and CDR2 (germline): MGHRA, YSYEKL. Once graft tissue had been processed, intraepithelial and lamina propria lymphocytes were released. Sequencing was performed with immunoSEQ multiplex PCR; in TCRdb, only in-frame clones are kept and a portion is missing. Among 10,000 to 15,000 clones listed, about 70% were seen once. Sequencing used ileum tissue, obtained 140 to 150 days after intestinal transplantation. This clonotype originated in a human patient who received an intestinal transplant, so some T cells may come from the graft donor. The chain couples TRBV4-1 to TRBJ2-7; 11 bases match TRBD1. Written as DNA, the CDR3 is TGCGCCAGCAGCCAGATTTACGGGACAGGGGGCTCCTACGAGCAGTACTTC. Protein: CASSQIYGTGGSYEQYF.